These 7 T cell receptor beta chains were sequenced from one sample in a study of blood T cell repertoires in COVID-19. Assay: immunoSEQ multiplex PCR; the TCRdb copy retains only in-frame clones and omits some. The sample records about 220,000 clones, 70% to 90% being singletons. Sequenced: peripheral blood. These receptors were collected from a man aged 45 to 65 who had recovered from COVID-19.

This chain uses TRBV7-2 with TRBJ2-2, with TRBD2 matching 9 bases. This CDR3 spans 16 amino acids. V was pared by 2 bases and J by 5 bases, with 6 bases of the junction left unmatched. Germline CDR1 SGHTA, CDR2 FQGNSA. The CDR3 DNA sequence: TGTGCCAGCAGCTTACGGTCTAGCGGGATGACCGGGGAGCTGTTTTTT. Its translation is CASSLRSSGMTGELFF.

The chain is built from TRBV18 and TRBJ2-5; TRBD1 is a possible D gene (5 bases). The ends were cut back, 1 base at V and 9 bases at J, with 12 bases in the middle. The CDR3 totals 13 residues. The V gene's germline CDR1 is KGHSH and CDR2 LQKENI. The CDR3 loop is CASSPRQTYSQYF. The CDR3 DNA is TGTGCCAGCTCACCACGACAGACGTACTCCCAGTACTTC.

The chain employs TRBV4-1 and TRBJ2-7, with D tentatively TRBD1 (5 bases). Germline V gives CDR1 MGHRA, CDR2 YSYEKL. The V end was cut by 0 bases, the J end by 4 bases, with 13 bases between. CDR3 length: 15 residues. The CDR3 DNA reads as TGCGCCAGCAGCCAAGATCAGGGCCCAACTTACGAGCAGTACTTC. It encodes CASSQDQGPTYEQYF.

This rearrangement joins TRBV11-3 to TRBJ2-3, with 15 bases that match TRBD2. After removal of 5 bases from V and 6 bases from J, the junction contained 6 bases not matched to a gene. Per germline, CDR1 SGHNT and CDR2 YENEEA. The CDR3 consists of 16 residues. The CDR3 nucleotides read TGTGCCAGCAGCCAAGGACTAGCGGGAGGGGTCGATACGCAGTATTTT. Translating it yields CASSQGLAGGVDTQYF.

The V and J genes are TRBV7-8 and TRBJ2-1; 10 bases are shared with TRBD2. The CDR3 loop spans 17 amino acids. The germline CDR1 and CDR2 sequences are SGHVS and FQNEAQ. V was clipped by 3 bases and J by 5 bases; unmatched bases: 10. CDR3 bases: TGTGCCAGCAGCTTGGCTAGCGGGAGAGCGTCCCACAATGAGCAGTTCTTC. Translation gives CASSLASGRASHNEQFF. Full variable domain (outside the CDR3, taken from reference TRBV7-8 and TRBJ2-1): GAGVSQSPRYKVAKRGQDVALRCDPISGHVSLFWYQQALGQGPEFLTYFQNEAQLDKSGLPSDRFFAERPEGSVSTLKIQRTQQEDSAVYLCASSLASGRASHNEQFFGPGTRLTVL.

V and J are TRBV12-3 or TRBV12-4 and TRBJ2-7, with TRBD1 matching 7 bases. The CDR3 spans 12 residues. Trimming took 6 bases from V and 6 from J; bases not matched to a gene: 5. The CDR3 loop is CASRTGYSEQYF. CDR3 DNA: TGTGCCAGCAGGACAGGGTACAGCGAGCAGTACTTC.

V is TRBV27 and J is TRBJ2-3; TRBD2 agrees at 9 bases. Trimming took 6 bases from V and 3 from J; bases not matched to a gene: 13. In germline, CDR1 is MNHEY, CDR2 SMNVEV (reference sequence). The CDR3 consists of 17 residues. CDR3 DNA: TGTGCCAGCAGCCCAGTGGCTAGCGGGATTTGGACAGATACGCAGTATTTT. Encoded protein: CASSPVASGIWTDTQYF.